The next 3 T cell receptor beta chains were all read from a single sample in a study of cytomegalovirus exposure and HLA in healthy donors. PCR was performed using 60 Vbeta and 13 Jbeta primers. The protocol was immunoSEQ multiplex PCR, while the TCRdb copy is restricted to in-frame clones and leaves out a portion. This table holds 100,000 or so clones, approximately 84% found once. Sequencing used PBMCs. These receptors came from a man younger than 35 in good health and CMV-seronegative.

The V gene is TRBV4-3, the J gene TRBJ2-1; weak D call: TRBD1 (5 bases). Trimming took off 6 bases at V and 3 bases at J, with 18 bases between the two ends. There are 16 residues in the CDR3. Germline V gene sequence: CDR1 LGHNA, CDR2 YSLEER. CDR3 DNA sequence: TGCGCCAGCAGTCGCGAGACAGCAGCCGACTACAATGAGCAGTTCTTC. The encoded protein is CASSRETAADYNEQFF.

The chain couples TRBV7-3 to TRBJ2-7; 9 bases align to TRBD1. CDR3 length equals 15 residues. J gave up 5 bases and V 5 bases, and 10 bases lay outside the gene matches. The germline gives CDR1 SGHTA, CDR2 FQGTGA. The CDR3 nucleotides are TGTGCCAGCAGCCCCGCCGGGACAGGGTGGCACGAGCAGTACTTC. Amino acid sequence: CASSPAGTGWHEQYF.

The gene calls are TRBV30 and TRBJ2-5, with D maybe TRBD2 (6 bases). The tail of the sequence fits TRBJ2-7 better, so the J call may be wrong. This CDR3 is built from 13 residues. CDR1 and CDR2 from the germline V gene are GTSNPN and SVGIG (reference sequence). The CDR3 protein is CAWGRGEAYEQYF. CDR3 sequence (DNA): TGTGCCTGGGGGCGGGGTGAAGCCTACGAGCAGTACTTC.